This TCR beta chain emerged from a study of technical replicates of blood from several donors. This clone appeared a single time. Germline-derived CDR1 and CDR2 are MNHNS and SASEGT. V dropped 6 bases and J dropped 12; count of bases not matched to a gene: 13. The CDR3 contains 14 residues. Generated by immunoSEQ multiplex PCR, the TCRdb table keeps only in-frame clones and is missing some. The table includes tens of thousands of clones, 75% to 95% detected once. This chain joins TRBV6-1 and TRBJ1-1; 10 bases match TRBD1. The sample comprised T cells isolated from PBMCs. The clonotype originates from a human donor in good health. CDR3 sequence (DNA): TGTGCCAGCAGGGAGACCGGGACAGGGGACGAGTCTTTCTTT. Translation gives CASRETGTGDESFF.